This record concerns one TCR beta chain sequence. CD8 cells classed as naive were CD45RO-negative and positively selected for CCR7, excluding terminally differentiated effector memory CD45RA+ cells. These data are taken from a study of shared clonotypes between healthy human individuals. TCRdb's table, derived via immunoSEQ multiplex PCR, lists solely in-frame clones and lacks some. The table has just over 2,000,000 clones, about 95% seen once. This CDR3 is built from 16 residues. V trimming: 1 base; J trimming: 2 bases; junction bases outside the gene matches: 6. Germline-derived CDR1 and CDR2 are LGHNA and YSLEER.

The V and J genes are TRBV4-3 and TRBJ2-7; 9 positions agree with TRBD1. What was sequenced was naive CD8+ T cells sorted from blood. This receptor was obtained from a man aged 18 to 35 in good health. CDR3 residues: CASSQADRGGAYEQYF. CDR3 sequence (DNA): TGCGCCAGCAGCCAAGCAGACAGGGGGGGAGCCTACGAGCAGTACTTC.